Included here is one TCR beta chain sequence, with context. Its matching antigen is unknown. This specimen comes from a study of Tregs in tolerant kidney transplant recipients. Study conclusions and caveats: Biological reproducibility was not directly addressed in this study. Findings come from small patient numbers and require larger validation.

CDR1 is SGHRS, CDR2 YFSETQ, per germline. Trimming removed 0 bases at V and 1 base at J, with 10 bases between. The CDR3 has 16 amino acids. Method: immunoSEQ multiplex PCR; TCRdb's copy keeps in-frame clones and lacks some. The sample gives 7,000 to 9,000 clones, under 55% of which show up once; approximately 5.1% is in the top ten. This chain connects TRBV5-1 to TRBJ1-4; tentatively, D is TRBD1 (5 bases). The origin of this receptor is a human donor in good health. The specimen was CD4+ T cells from blood cultured with allogeneic cells. CDR3 amino acids: CASSLDRSGTNEKLFF. CDR3 DNA sequence: TGCGCCAGCAGCTTGGACAGGTCGGGAACTAATGAAAAACTGTTTTTT.